The next 3 T cell receptor beta chains were all read from a single sample in a study of blood T cell repertoires in COVID-19. Clones were sequenced by immunoSEQ multiplex PCR, and TCRdb holds only the in-frame ones, with some missing. The sample comprises about 150,000 clones, 84% of which are singletons, and 3.4% rests with the top ten. The sample consisted of PBMCs or T cells enriched from blood (not recorded which). Receptor source: a woman in her 50s with acute COVID-19.

This chain joins TRBV3-1 (or the pseudogene TRBV3-2) and TRBJ2-1; 7 bases match TRBD2. With V trimmed by 0 bases and J by 8 bases, 13 bases remained unmatched. Per the germline V gene, CDR1 is LGHDT and CDR2 is YNNKEL (reference sequence). CDR3 size: 17 residues. CDR3 protein: CASSQEGGGSPTDEQFF. In nucleotides, the CDR3 is TGTGCCAGCAGCCAAGAGGGGGGAGGGTCCCCTACGGATGAGCAGTTCTTC.

V is TRBV5-1 and J is TRBJ2-4; 12 nucleotides align to TRBD2. CDR1 and CDR2 (germline): SGHRS, YFSETQ. CDR3 length: 16 residues. With 4 bases clipped from V and 6 bases from J, the junction kept 8 bases outside the gene matches. CDR3 coding DNA: TGCGCCAGCAGCCTCGAGTGGGGACTAGCGGGAAACATTCAGTACTTC. This sequence encodes CASSLEWGLAGNIQYF.

The chain has TRBV7-8 and TRBJ1-6, with 11 bases identical to TRBD1. Trimming removed 6 bases from V and 10 bases from J; junction bases left unmatched: 11. Germline CDR1 and CDR2: SGHVS and FQNEAQ. This CDR3 is 16 amino acids long. The DNA of the CDR3 is TGTGCCAGCAGTCCACCATCCGGGACAGGGGGGTCACCCCTCCACTTT. Its protein is CASSPPSGTGGSPLHF.